Listed here are 20 T cell receptor beta chains from one sample, sequenced in a study of blood T cell repertoires in COVID-19. Measured with immunoSEQ multiplex PCR; TCRdb has only the in-frame clones, and not every one. Here the sample spans about 64,000 clones, approximately 85% being singletons. Sequences were obtained from peripheral blood. Receptors originate from a woman in her sixties or seventies with COVID-19, enrolled during active disease.

The chain is built from TRBV11-3 and TRBJ2-7, with 7 bases aligning to TRBD2. The germline gives CDR1 SGHNT, CDR2 YENEEA. With 5 bases clipped from V and 1 base from J, the junction kept 8 bases outside the gene matches. The CDR3 length is 15 residues. The CDR3 region has the DNA TGTGCCAGCAGCCCGGGGGGAGCCTCATCCTACGAGCAGTACTTC. Protein product: CASSPGGASSYEQYF.

CDR3 nucleotides: TGTGCCAGCAGCCCGACAGATTACGAGCAGTACTTC. This codes for CASSPTDYEQYF. V is TRBV7-9 and J is TRBJ2-7, with a tentative D call TRBD1 (5 bases). Between the trimmed V and J ends, which lost 5 bases and 4 bases, there was a span of 9 bases. This CDR3 comprises 12 residues. Germline CDR1 is SEHNR and CDR2 is FQNEAQ (reference sequence). The full variable domain, its missing parts supplied by reference TRBV7-9 and TRBJ2-7, is DTGVSQNPRHKITKRGQNVTFRCDPISEHNRLYWYRQTLGQGPEFLTYFQNEAQLEKSRLLSDRFSAERPKGSFSTLEIQRTEQGDSAMYLCASSPTDYEQYFGPGTRLTVT.

The rearrangement uses TRBV28 and TRBJ2-7; D is uncertain. Per germline, CDR1 MDHEN and CDR2 SYDVKM. CDR3 length: 12 residues. V was shortened by 6 bases and J by 2 bases, with 8 bases between the two germline ends. CDR3 in DNA: TGTGCCAGCAGGTCCACAGCCTACGAGCAGTACTTC. Its protein is CASRSTAYEQYF.

The rearrangement joins TRBV7-8 to TRBJ2-2; 9 positions match TRBD2. This CDR3 has 16 residues. V lost 3 bases to trimming and J lost 3 bases; unmatched junction nucleotides: 5. Germline assignment: CDR1 SGHVS and CDR2 FQNEAQ. Written as DNA, the CDR3 is TGTGCCAGCAGCTTTAAGCTAGCGGGGTACACCGGGGAGCTGTTTTTT. Translating it yields CASSFKLAGYTGELFF.

This clone came up a few times. The chain links TRBV4-3 to TRBJ2-7; no clear D gene. Per the germline V gene, CDR1 is LGHNA and CDR2 is YSLEER. The CDR3 covers 14 residues. The V and J ends lost 0 bases and 1 base respectively, with 7 bases between them. The CDR3 sequence is CASSQDYLSYEQYF. DNA of the CDR3: TGCGCCAGCAGCCAAGATTACTTATCCTACGAGCAGTACTTC.

The V call is TRBV9, the J call TRBJ2-1; no clear D. The CDR3 length is 15 residues. Per the germline V gene, CDR1 is SGDLS and CDR2 is YYNGEE. Deletions cut 3 bases from V and 0 bases from J, with 10 bases between. The CDR3 DNA follows: TGTGCCAGCAGCGCCCCAAGCGACTCCTACAATGAGCAGTTCTTC. Residues: CASSAPSDSYNEQFF.

This rearrangement joins TRBV7-2 to TRBJ1-2; the D gene is possibly TRBD1 (5 bases). The CDR3 totals 14 residues. V was shortened by 4 bases and J by 8 bases, with 17 bases between the two germline ends. Germline V gives CDR1 SGHTA, CDR2 FQGNSA. For the CDR3, the DNA is TGTGCCAGCAGCTCTAGTCGTCAGGGAGGGGGCTACACCTTC. Residues: CASSSSRQGGGYTF.

The CDR3 DNA reads as TGTGCCAGCATCCCGGGGCGGGGAAGGGCTGAAGCTTTCTTT. It yields the protein CASIPGRGRAEAFF. This chain uses TRBV7-2 with TRBJ1-1, with D perhaps TRBD1 (5 bases). CDR3 length: 14 residues. Germline-derived CDR1 and CDR2 are SGHTA and FQGNSA. V shed 7 bases and J shed 6 bases, with 18 bases lying between them.

The chain has TRBV6-6 and TRBJ1-5; D ambiguous. CDR3 length equals 14 residues. Germline lookup yields CDR1 MNHNY and CDR2 SVGAGI (reference sequence). V was clipped by 2 bases and J by 5 bases, with 10 bases between them. The CDR3 region has the DNA TGTGCCAGCAGTTACACAAACATGGATCAGCCCCAGCATTTT. The encoded protein is CASSYTNMDQPQHF.

The chain joins TRBV6-5 to TRBJ1-1; D unclear. Looked up from germline, CDR1 is MNHEY and CDR2 is SVGAGI. This CDR3 is built from 14 residues. Trimming took 1 base from V and 1 from J, leaving 7 bases between them. The chain's CDR3 is CASSYYRENTEAFF. The CDR3 DNA is TGTGCCAGCAGTTACTATCGGGAGAACACTGAAGCTTTCTTT.

This clone was detected once. The V gene is TRBV29-1, the J gene TRBJ2-1; the D gene is possibly TRBD2 (6 bases). With 6 bases removed from V and 6 bases from J, the gap between germline ends came to 15 bases. Germline-derived CDR1 and CDR2 are SQVTM and ANQGSEA. The CDR3 is made up of 13 amino acids. CDR3 protein: CSVGVAESNEQFF. The CDR3 coding sequence is TGCAGCGTGGGCGTAGCGGAGTCCAATGAGCAGTTCTTC.

This rearrangement joins TRBV4-3 to TRBJ2-7, with 8 bases matching TRBD2. Germline V CDR1 and CDR2: LGHNA, YSLEER. The CDR3 runs to 15 residues. Trimming took 3 bases from V and 3 from J; bases not matched to a gene: 7. CDR3 in amino acids: CASSQQLAALYEQYF. The CDR3 DNA sequence: TGCGCCAGCAGCCAGCAACTAGCGGCCCTCTACGAGCAGTACTTC.

V and J are TRBV6-5 and TRBJ1-4; D is unclear. Germline lookup yields CDR1 MNHEY and CDR2 SVGAGI. Trimming took 4 bases from V and 2 from J, leaving 8 bases between them. The CDR3 has 14 amino acids. The CDR3 reads CASSLGDTNEKLFF. The CDR3 nucleotides read TGTGCCAGCAGTTTGGGAGATACTAATGAAAAACTGTTTTTT.

The chain combines TRBV7-9 with TRBJ2-7; no firm D call. The CDR3 is 14 amino acids. The V and J ends lost 1 base and 7 bases respectively, with 14 bases between them. From germline, CDR1 is SEHNR and CDR2 FQNEAQ (reference sequence). As DNA, the CDR3 is TGTGCCAGCAGCTTAGGTGAGGTAACGGAAGAGCAGTACTTC. Amino acid sequence: CASSLGEVTEEQYF.

The chain is built from TRBV6-1 and TRBJ1-2, with TRBD1 matching over 9 bases. V was pared by 3 bases and J by 8 bases, with 7 bases of the junction left unmatched. The CDR3 has 14 residues. Germline lookup yields CDR1 MNHNS and CDR2 SASEGT. The CDR3 here is CASSEPGQGGGYTF. CDR3 bases: TGTGCCAGCAGTGAGCCGGGACAGGGCGGGGGCTACACCTTC.

V usage is TRBV5-4 and J usage is TRBJ2-7; 7 bases fit TRBD1. Per the germline V gene, CDR1 is SGHNT and CDR2 is YYREEE (reference sequence). This CDR3 spans 15 amino acids. J gave up 1 base and V 0 bases, and 4 bases lay outside the gene matches. The CDR3, as DNA: TGTGCCAGCAGCTTGGGTACAGGGGAGTCCTACGAGCAGTACTTC. Translated: CASSLGTGESYEQYF.

CDR3 coding DNA: TGTGCCAGCAGGGGACAGGACTCCTACAATGAGCAGTTCTTC. It codes for CASRGQDSYNEQFF. The rearrangement joins TRBV28 to TRBJ2-1, with TRBD1 identical over 8 bases. From germline, CDR1 is MDHEN and CDR2 SYDVKM. The CDR3 totals 14 residues. V shed 6 bases and J 0 bases; nucleotides not matched to a gene: 1.

The chain has TRBV11-2 and TRBJ1-5; D gene uncertain. The germline CDR1 and CDR2 sequences are SGHAT and FQNNGV. V lost 0 bases to trimming and J lost 6 bases, with 6 bases between them. The CDR3 consists of 13 residues. The DNA for the CDR3 is TGTGCCAGCAGCTTAGATTACGGTCAGCCCCAGCATTTT. Its protein product is CASSLDYGQPQHF. Full variable domain (remainder filled in from reference TRBV11-2 and TRBJ1-5): EAGVAQSPRYKIIEKRQSVAFWCNPISGHATLYWYQQILGQGPKLLIQFQNNGVVDDSQLPKDRFSAERLKGVDSTLKIQPAKLEDSAVYLCASSLDYGQPQHFGDGTRLSIL.

The gene calls are TRBV10-3 and TRBJ2-7, with 10 nucleotides matching TRBD2. From germline, CDR1 is ENHRY and CDR2 SYGVKD. The CDR3 runs 13 residues. The junction had 4 bases not matched to a gene; V was cut back by 6 bases and J by 5 bases. The CDR3 bases are TGTGCCATCAGGCCTGGACTAGCGGACGAGCAGTACTTC. Protein product: CAIRPGLADEQYF.

Here the CDR3 DNA reads TGTGCCAGCAGTGGGGACAGGGGGTTCTTC. Translated, it gives CASSGDRGFF. The chain joins TRBV2 to TRBJ2-1, with 10 bases matching TRBD1. This CDR3 contains 10 residues. With 4 bases clipped from V and 15 bases from J, the junction kept 0 bases outside the gene matches. Germline V CDR1 and CDR2: SNHLY, FYNNEI.